A selection of T cell receptor beta chains follows, all from one sample in a study of CD8 T cells in ankylosing spondylitis. MiXCR, run by TCRdb on the 5' RACE reads, gives a single entry per CDR3 protein. The repertoire holds 380,000 or so distinct CDR3 sequences, with approximately 22% as singletons. The sequenced sample was blood, either unsorted or a sorted T cell fraction (not recorded which). The receptors derive from a male donor with ankylosing spondylitis or in good health (not recorded which). CDR3s include the opening cysteine and the closing phenylalanine or tryptophan. D genes are given only for firm matches. Not all rows give a size; the values are once, few, many and, for expanded clones, a class.

clone_size j_call d_call v_call cdr3_aa cdr3_nt
. TRBJ1-1 . TRBV28 CASSLPDWNTEAFF TGTGCCAGCAGTTTACCGGACTGGAACACTGAAGCTTTCTTT
. TRBJ2-7 . TRBV7-9 CASSDGLYEQYF TGTGCCAGCAGCGATGGGTTGTACGAGCAGTACTTC
few TRBJ2-7 TRBD2 TRBV20-1 CSAVPMGLAGGPSYEQYF TGCAGTGCCGTTCCCATGGGACTAGCGGGGGGGCCCTCCTACGAGCAGTACTTC
. TRBJ2-7 . TRBV29-1 CSVETANNYEQYF TGCAGCGTTGAGACAGCAAACAACTACGAGCAGTACTTC
few TRBJ2-3 . TRBV7-2 CASSLVPSGTDTQYF TGTGCCAGCAGCTTAGTTCCTAGTGGCACAGATACGCAGTATTTT
few TRBJ2-1 . TRBV4-1 CASSPAPLANNEQFF TGCGCCAGCAGCCCAGCCCCCCTAGCGAACAATGAGCAGTTCTTC
few TRBJ2-1 . TRBV25-1 CASNLAYNEQFF TGTGCCAGCAATCTTGCATACAATGAGCAGTTCTTC
. TRBJ2-1 TRBD2 TRBV11-2 CASSFAGGAWYEQFF TGTGCCAGCAGCTTTGCCGGGGGGGCCTGGTATGAGCAGTTCTTC
few TRBJ2-1 TRBD2 TRBV12-3/TRBV12-4 CASRGGVYEQFF TGTGCCAGCAGGGGAGGGGTGTATGAGCAGTTCTTC
. TRBJ2-7 TRBD2 TRBV7-9 CASSPIAGYEQYF TGTGCCAGCAGCCCGATAGCGGGCTACGAGCAGTACTTC
. TRBJ1-1 . TRBV6-5 CASSYSSQGGNTEAFF TGTGCCAGCAGTTACTCCTCGCAGGGCGGAAACACTGAAGCTTTCTTT
many TRBJ2-1 . TRBV29-1 CSTSDGRINNEQFF TGCAGCACGTCGGACGGCAGGATTAACAATGAGCAGTTCTTC
many TRBJ2-5 . TRBV12-3/TRBV12-4 CASSTPGETQYF TGTGCCAGCAGTACTCCAGGAGAGACCCAGTACTTC
. TRBJ2-2 . TRBV12-3/TRBV12-4 CASSLATDANTGELFF TGTGCCAGCAGTTTAGCGACAGACGCGAACACCGGGGAGCTGTTTTTT
. TRBJ2-3 TRBD2 TRBV12-3/TRBV12-4 CASSLDASGDSTDTQYF TGTGCCAGCAGTTTAGACGCTAGCGGGGATAGCACAGATACGCAGTATTTT
few TRBJ2-1 TRBD2 TRBV2 CASIGTSGGVVHNEQFF TGTGCCAGCATCGGGACTAGCGGGGGAGTGGTCCACAATGAGCAGTTCTTC
few TRBJ1-1 . TRBV4-2 CASSQDLGRRNTEAFF TGTGCCAGCAGCCAGGACTTGGGACGGAGGAACACTGAAGCTTTCTTT
. TRBJ2-7 . TRBV12-3/TRBV12-4 CASSLAGAAYDEQYF TGTGCCAGCAGTTTAGCAGGGGCCGCCTACGACGAGCAGTACTTC
few TRBJ1-4 . TRBV4-1 CASSHISDSDEKLFF TGCGCCAGCAGCCACATCTCCGACAGTGATGAAAAACTGTTTTTT
. TRBJ2-2 . TRBV7-8 CASSLGISNTGELFF TGTGCCAGCAGCTTAGGTATTTCCAACACCGGGGAGCTGTTTTTT
. TRBJ2-7 TRBD2 TRBV12-3/TRBV12-4 CASSGGLAGWYEQYF TGTGCCAGCAGCGGGGGACTAGCGGGGTGGTACGAGCAGTACTTC
. TRBJ2-7 . TRBV24-1 CATSDIGEREQYF TGTGCCACCAGTGATATAGGGGAGAGAGAGCAGTACTTC
. TRBJ2-1 TRBD2 TRBV7-9 CASSPQSAGGPGEQFF TGTGCCAGCAGCCCACAGTCGGCGGGGGGGCCTGGTGAGCAGTTCTTC